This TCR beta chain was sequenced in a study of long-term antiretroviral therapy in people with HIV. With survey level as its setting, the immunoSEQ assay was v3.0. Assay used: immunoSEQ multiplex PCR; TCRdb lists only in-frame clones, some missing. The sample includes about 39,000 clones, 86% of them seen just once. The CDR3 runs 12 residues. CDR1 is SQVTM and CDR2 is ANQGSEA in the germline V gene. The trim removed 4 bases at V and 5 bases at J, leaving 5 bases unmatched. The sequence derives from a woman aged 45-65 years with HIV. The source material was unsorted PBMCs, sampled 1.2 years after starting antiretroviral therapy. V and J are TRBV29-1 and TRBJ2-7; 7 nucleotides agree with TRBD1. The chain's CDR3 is CSVAHRGNEQYF. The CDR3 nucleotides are TGCAGCGTTGCCCACAGGGGTAACGAGCAGTACTTC.